Listed here are 27 T cell receptor beta chains from one sample, sequenced in a study of T cells after yellow fever vaccination. A single record per CDR3 protein comes from TCRdb applying MiXCR to the 5' RACE reads. This table has a few hundred thousand distinct CDR3 sequences, around an eighth appearing once. The sample here was CD4+ T cells sorted from PBMCs, taken 15 days after the yellow fever booster vaccination. Receptors originate from a man between 18 and 35 years old who received the YFV17D yellow fever vaccine.

This chain uses TRBV11-2 with TRBJ2-5; TRBD2 matches 9 bases. The germline CDR1 and CDR2 sequences are SGHAT and FQNNGV. This CDR3 is built from 17 residues. V shed 5 bases, J shed 7 bases, and the junction held 17 bases outside the gene matches. The CDR3 is CASSTRGGDRTRGTQYF. The DNA for the CDR3 is TGTGCCAGCAGCACGCGGGGGGGGGACCGGACGAGGGGGACCCAGTACTTC.

This clonotype has ten or more counts. This rearrangement joins TRBV7-2 to TRBJ2-4, with a tentative D call TRBD1 (6 bases). The V gene's germline CDR1 is SGHTA and CDR2 FQGNSA. The CDR3 consists of 15 residues. Trimming shortened V by 4 bases and J by 0 bases, and 10 bases separated the two germline ends. Written as DNA, the CDR3 is TGTGCCAGCAGCTACCAGGGGAGAGCCAAAAACATTCAGTACTTC. Residues: CASSYQGRAKNIQYF.

This clonotype was seen only a few times. CDR3 loop: CASSLDYHEQFF. CDR3 in DNA: TGTGCCAGCAGCTTAGATTATCATGAGCAGTTCTTC. The V call is TRBV7-2, the J call TRBJ2-1; D gene ambiguous. The V and J ends lost 1 base and 8 bases respectively, with 6 bases between them. Germline assignment: CDR1 SGHTA and CDR2 FQGNSA. This CDR3 has 12 amino acids.

This rearrangement joins TRBV6-1 to TRBJ1-5, with D perhaps TRBD1 (5 bases). The ends were cut back, 3 bases at V and 2 bases at J, with 14 bases in the middle. The germline V gene encodes CDR1 MNHNS and CDR2 SASEGT. This CDR3 contains 16 residues. The CDR3 here is CASSDRERGGNQPQHF. In DNA, the CDR3 is TGTGCCAGCAGTGACAGGGAAAGGGGAGGCAATCAGCCCCAGCATTTT.

The genes are TRBV5-6 and TRBJ1-1, with D unclear. The V end was cut by 0 bases, the J end by 1 base, with 7 bases between. This CDR3 is built from 14 residues. Looked up from germline, CDR1 is SGHDT and CDR2 is YYEEEE. DNA of the CDR3: TGTGCCAGCAGCTTGGAGATCAGGAACACTGAAGCTTTCTTT. Translated: CASSLEIRNTEAFF.

The rearrangement links TRBV7-8 to TRBJ2-5, with D perhaps being TRBD1 or TRBD2 (7 bases each). V was trimmed by 4 bases and J by 5 bases, leaving 14 bases between them. The CDR3 has 14 amino acids. Germline CDR1 is SGHVS and CDR2 is FQNEAQ. The DNA of the CDR3 is TGTGCCAGCAGCTGGGGAGGGGGCGGCGAGACCCAGTACTTC. It translates to CASSWGGGGETQYF.

This chain joins TRBV20-1 and TRBJ1-1; D possibly corresponds to TRBD1 (6 bases). Between the trimmed V and J ends, which lost 3 bases and 3 bases, there was a span of 17 bases. Germline-derived CDR1 and CDR2 are DFQATT and SNEGSKA (reference sequence). This CDR3 has 15 amino acids. The CDR3 sequence is CSASEGGDKDTEAFF. DNA for the CDR3: TGCAGTGCTAGCGAAGGGGGTGATAAGGACACTGAAGCTTTCTTT.

This clonotype was seen only a few times. The V gene is TRBV4-2, the J gene TRBJ2-3, with D possibly being TRBD2 (6 bases). The CDR3 loop spans 18 amino acids. V gave up 1 base and J gave up 2 bases, with 19 bases separating them. Germline CDR1 LGHNA, CDR2 YNFKEQ. The DNA for the CDR3 is TGTGCCAGCAGCCAAGTCCTTCAAGCGGGTGGATACACAGATACGCAGTATTTT. Its protein is CASSQVLQAGGYTDTQYF.

The V gene is TRBV5-1, the J gene TRBJ1-2, with 11 bases matching TRBD1. The junction had 9 bases not matched to a gene; V was cut back by 4 bases and J by 7 bases. There are 15 residues in the CDR3. Germline loops: CDR1 SGHRS, CDR2 YFSETQ. This CDR3 reads CASSPDRGLLGGYTF. CDR3 nucleotides: TGCGCCAGCAGCCCGGACAGGGGGCTACTAGGTGGCTACACCTTC.

This clonotype was seen a handful of times. The V call is TRBV15, the J call TRBJ1-2, with D tentatively TRBD1 (5 bases). Trimming left V 4 bases short and J 1 base short, with 10 bases between. This CDR3 is 14 amino acids long. CDR1 and CDR2 (germline): LNHNV, YYDKDF (reference sequence). CDR3 nucleotides: TGTGCCACCAGCAAGGACAACCTTAACTATGGCTACACCTTC. The encoded protein is CATSKDNLNYGYTF.

This clonotype has a count of ten or more. An end of the junction differs from the germline gene, which may be a read error. The chain uses TRBV6-6 and TRBJ2-5; maybe TRBD1 (5 bases). Per germline, CDR1 MNHNY and CDR2 SVGAGI (reference sequence). The CDR3 sequence is 14 residues long. The CDR3 loop reads CASSDSAGQETQYF. The CDR3 region has the DNA TGTGCCAGCAGTGACTCCGCAGGGCAAGAGACCCAGTACTTC.

This clonotype was seen a handful of times. The V and J genes are TRBV5-8 and TRBJ2-3; D might be TRBD2 (5 bases). Trimming shortened V by 7 bases and J by 2 bases, and 17 bases separated the two germline ends. The germline V gene has CDR1 SGHTS and CDR2 YDEGEE. The CDR3 sequence is 15 residues long. In DNA, the CDR3 is TGTGCCAGCTCCGCTAGCCTGCAACTCACAGATACGCAGTATTTT. It specifies CASSASLQLTDTQYF.

This clonotype was detected a few times. This chain joins TRBV3-1 and TRBJ1-6, with 7 bases lining up with TRBD1. J gave up 13 bases and V 4 bases, and 7 bases lay outside the gene matches. Germline lookup yields CDR1 LGHDT and CDR2 YNNKEL (reference sequence). There are 13 residues in the CDR3. Here the CDR3 DNA reads TGTGCCAGCAGCCGTACAGGGGCGCAGCCCCTCCACTTT. It specifies CASSRTGAQPLHF.

This clonotype has more than one count but fewer than ten. The chain employs TRBV24-1 and TRBJ2-2; D tentatively fits TRBD1 or TRBD2 (5 bases each). This CDR3 is built from 12 residues. Germline V gene lookup returns CDR1 KGHDR and CDR2 SFDVKD. The DNA for the CDR3 is TGTGCGGCTCTGGGGGTAACCGGGGAGCTGTTTTTT. It codes for CAALGVTGELFF.

There are many counts of this clonotype. The chain joins TRBV6-2 or TRBV6-3 to TRBJ2-2; 10 positions match TRBD1. CDR1 and CDR2 (germline): MNHEY, SVGEGT. There are 16 residues in the CDR3. V trimming: 5 bases; J trimming: 6 bases; junction bases outside the gene matches: 9. CDR3 in amino acids: CASSPWTGGKAGELFF. CDR3 DNA sequence: TGTGCCAGCAGTCCCTGGACAGGGGGAAAGGCCGGGGAGCTGTTTTTT.

The J gene is TRBJ2-5, the V gene TRBV7-2; D may be TRBD2 (5 bases). This CDR3 spans 14 amino acids. Deletions cut 1 base from V and 9 bases from J, with 15 bases between. Germline V CDR1 and CDR2: SGHTA, FQGNSA. The CDR3: CASSLGTRLGAQYF. The CDR3 DNA reads TGTGCCAGCAGCTTAGGGACTCGCCTGGGAGCCCAGTACTTC.

The chain links TRBV18 to TRBJ1-1; tentatively, D is TRBD1 (5 bases). The CDR3 is made up of 14 amino acids. Germline V gives CDR1 KGHSH, CDR2 LQKENI. V shed 5 bases and J shed 11 bases, with 21 bases lying between them. CDR3 sequence reads: CASSADGTARSAFF. DNA for the CDR3: TGTGCCAGCTCAGCGGACGGGACCGCGAGGTCGGCTTTCTTT.

For the CDR3, the DNA is TGTGCCAGCAGTTACGGGTTCGGGGGACAGAAGCGAGAGACCCAGTACTTC. Protein product: CASSYGFGGQKRETQYF. The chain uses TRBV6-6 and TRBJ2-5; tentatively, D is TRBD1 (7 bases). Trimming shortened V by 2 bases and J by 4 bases, and 20 bases separated the two germline ends. The CDR3 extends over 17 amino acids. Germline V CDR1 and CDR2: MNHNY, SVGAGI (reference sequence).

This chain joins TRBV6-2 or TRBV6-3 and TRBJ2-4; 9 bases line up with TRBD2. The CDR3 runs to 12 residues. From germline, CDR1 is MNHEY and CDR2 SVGEGT. J was trimmed by 9 bases and V by 6 bases; bases with no gene match: 3. The CDR3 nucleotides are TGTGCCAGCAGGGGACTAGCAACCATTCAGTACTTC. Encoded protein: CASRGLATIQYF.

The V call is TRBV29-1, the J call TRBJ1-2; D gene uncertain. CDR1 and CDR2 from the germline V gene are SQVTM and ANQGSEA. Trimming removed 4 bases from V and 2 bases from J, with 8 bases in between. The CDR3 covers 12 residues. CDR3 region: CSVGASNYGYTF. The CDR3 coding sequence is TGCAGCGTTGGTGCGTCGAACTATGGCTACACCTTC.

This clonotype has just a few counts. The chain joins TRBV4-1 to TRBJ2-3, with TRBD1 identical over 7 bases. V dropped 0 bases and J dropped 3; count of bases not matched to a gene: 9. The CDR3 covers 17 residues. Germline CDR1 is MGHRA and CDR2 is YSYEKL. The CDR3 nucleotides read TGCGCCAGCAGCCAAGAAACGGGACAGATAACTACAGATACGCAGTATTTT. As protein: CASSQETGQITTDTQYF.

This clonotype was observed a handful of times. V is TRBV28 and J is TRBJ1-5; the D gene is possibly TRBD1 (6 bases). Germline CDR1 reads MDHEN; CDR2 reads SYDVKM. The CDR3 extends over 15 amino acids. Trimming removed 3 bases from V and 6 bases from J, with 15 bases in between. CDR3 loop: CASSLQGQGTQPQHF. The CDR3 coding sequence is TGTGCCAGCAGTTTGCAGGGGCAGGGAACTCAGCCCCAGCATTTT.

This clonotype has a handful of counts. The chain carries TRBV18 and TRBJ2-1, with 11 bases aligning to TRBD2. This CDR3 is 16 amino acids long. The V segment lost 0 bases and the J segment 6 bases; nucleotides outside the gene matches: 4. The germline V gene has CDR1 KGHSH and CDR2 LQKENI. Here the CDR3 reads CASSPPSGGAINEQFF. DNA of the CDR3: TGTGCCAGCTCACCACCTAGCGGGGGGGCTATCAATGAGCAGTTCTTC.

V usage is TRBV28 and J usage is TRBJ1-2, with D maybe TRBD1 (5 bases). Per germline, CDR1 MDHEN and CDR2 SYDVKM. The CDR3 has 12 amino acids. The V and J ends lost 6 bases and 5 bases respectively, with 10 bases between them. As DNA, the CDR3 is TGTGCCAGCAGCGCAAGGGGATATGGCTACACCTTC. This translates into CASSARGYGYTF.

The V gene is TRBV14, the J gene TRBJ2-1; D remains unclear. Trimming removed 2 bases from V and 5 bases from J, with 10 bases in between. The CDR3 has 14 amino acids. CDR1 and CDR2 from the germline V gene are SGHDN and FVKESK. The CDR3 is CASSQLSRDNEQFF. The CDR3 DNA sequence: TGTGCCAGCAGCCAATTATCTAGGGACAATGAGCAGTTCTTC.

The chain uses TRBV3-1 and TRBJ1-5; no firm D call. Trimming shortened V by 3 bases and J by 9 bases, and 9 bases separated the two germline ends. The CDR3 is made up of 12 amino acids. Germline V gene sequence: CDR1 LGHDT, CDR2 YNNKEL (reference sequence). The CDR3 protein is CASSQGGRPQHF. The CDR3 DNA sequence: TGTGCCAGCAGCCAGGGCGGAAGGCCCCAGCATTTT. The whole variable domain, remainder taken from reference TRBV3-1 and TRBJ1-5, is DTAVSQTPKYLVTQMGNDKSIKCEQNLGHDTMYWYKQDSKKFLKIMFSYNNKELIINETVPNRFSPKSPDKAHLNLHINSLELGDSAVYFCASSQGGRPQHFGDGTRLSIL.

CDR3: CASSLQGLTSYEQYV. As DNA, the CDR3 is TGTGCCAGCAGTTTACAGGGGCTTACCTCCTACGAGCAGTACGTC. The chain joins TRBV28 to TRBJ2-7, with a weak D call TRBD1 (6 bases). The CDR3 runs to 15 residues. Deletions cut 2 bases from V and 0 bases from J, with 11 bases between. Germline V gene data show CDR1 as MDHEN and CDR2 as SYDVKM.